This TCR beta chain is drawn from a study of cytomegalovirus exposure and HLA in healthy donors. Germline-derived CDR1 and CDR2 are SNHLY and FYNNEI. J was trimmed by 3 bases and V by 5 bases; bases with no gene match: 6. CDR3 size: 15 residues. Here immunoSEQ multiplex PCR was the method, and the copy in TCRdb shows in-frame clones only, minus some. Here the sample spans fewer than 400,000 clones, about nine tenths being singletons. The sequence came from a woman between 18 and 29 years old in good health and CMV-seronegative. The chain recombines TRBV2 with TRBJ2-7, with 11 bases lining up with TRBD2. The sample taken for sequencing was PBMCs. CDR3 sequence reads: CASSTGTSGLYEQYF. The CDR3 coding sequence is TGTGCCAGCAGTACCGGGACTAGCGGACTCTACGAGCAGTACTTC.